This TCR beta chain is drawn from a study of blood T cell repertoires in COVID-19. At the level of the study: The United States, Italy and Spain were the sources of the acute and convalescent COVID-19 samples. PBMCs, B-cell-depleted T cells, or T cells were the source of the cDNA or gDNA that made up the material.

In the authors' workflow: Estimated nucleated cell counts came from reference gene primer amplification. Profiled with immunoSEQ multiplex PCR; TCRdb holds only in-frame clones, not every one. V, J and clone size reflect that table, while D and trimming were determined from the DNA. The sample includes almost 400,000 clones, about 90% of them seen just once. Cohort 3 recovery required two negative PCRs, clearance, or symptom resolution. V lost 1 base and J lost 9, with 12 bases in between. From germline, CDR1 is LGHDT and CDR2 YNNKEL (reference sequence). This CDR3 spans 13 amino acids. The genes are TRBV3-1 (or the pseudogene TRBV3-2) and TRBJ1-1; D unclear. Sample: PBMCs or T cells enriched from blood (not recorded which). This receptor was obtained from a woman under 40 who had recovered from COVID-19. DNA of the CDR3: TGTGCCAGCAGCCAAGGTGTAACTAAGAAAGCTTTCTTT. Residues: CASSQGVTKKAFF.